This T cell receptor beta chain was profiled in a study of shared clonotypes between healthy human individuals. As concerns this clone: Its antigen remains unidentified.

Broader study findings: Shared across a few donors were roughly 5% of the naive CD4 clonotypes.

Evenly divided among several immunoSEQ plates was the genomic DNA of each subset. Generated by immunoSEQ multiplex PCR, the TCRdb table keeps only in-frame clones and is missing some. The sample shows around 700,000 clones, around 78% of them seen only once. The CDR3 sequence is 19 residues long. Germline V gives CDR1 SGHAT, CDR2 FQNNGV. Trimming cost V 4 bases and J 1 base; bases outside gene matches: 16. The chain joins TRBV11-2 to TRBJ1-1; 9 bases align to TRBD1. Sample: memory CD4+ T cells sorted from blood. The subset: CD45RA-negative fraction. This receptor was identified in a woman under 40 in good health. The CDR3 DNA reads TGTGCCAGCAGCTCTTTAGACTCGGGACAGGGAGGTCGGAACACTGAAGCTTTCTTT. Translated: CASSSLDSGQGGRNTEAFF.